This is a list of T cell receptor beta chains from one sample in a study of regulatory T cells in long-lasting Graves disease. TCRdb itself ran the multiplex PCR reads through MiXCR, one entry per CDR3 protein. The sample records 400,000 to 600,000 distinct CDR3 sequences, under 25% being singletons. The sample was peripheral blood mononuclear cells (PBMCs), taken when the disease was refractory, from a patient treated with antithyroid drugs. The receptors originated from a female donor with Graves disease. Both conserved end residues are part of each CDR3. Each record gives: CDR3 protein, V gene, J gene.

CDR3: CAWRGLKGTNTGELFF
V: TRBV30
J: TRBJ2-2

CDR3: CASSLDRGTNTEAFF
V: TRBV5-5
J: TRBJ1-1

CDR3: CASSPPRGIGQYF
V: TRBV28
J: TRBJ2-7

CDR3: CASTYWDKSYGYTF
V: TRBV19
J: TRBJ1-2

CDR3: CAISESRAGTDTQYF
V: TRBV10-3
J: TRBJ2-3

CDR3: CASSLMIVTSGAGELFF
V: TRBV7-2
J: TRBJ2-2

CDR3: CASSSVLPLHF
V: TRBV28
J: TRBJ1-6

CDR3: CASSISGGLGSRGANVLTF
V: TRBV19
J: TRBJ2-6

CDR3: CASSLAERGLDTQYF
V: TRBV5-1
J: TRBJ2-3

CDR3: CASSLGQGAIGELFF
V: TRBV12-3/TRBV12-4
J: TRBJ2-2

CDR3: CASSLRRGPYEQYF
V: TRBV3-1
J: TRBJ2-7